This TCR beta chain was sequenced in a study of OX40 agonist ivuxolimab in advanced cancers. Study overall: Participants could have had prior anti-PD-1, anti-PD-L1 or anti-CTLA-4 therapy, and approximately 40% had some. There were three patients with partial responses, one having hepatocellular carcinoma and two cutaneous melanoma.

The repertoire was sequenced with immunoSEQ multiplex PCR; TCRdb's copy has only in-frame clones and lacks some. The table records about 66,000 clones, 88% of them present only once. Germline loops: CDR1 LNHDA, CDR2 SQIVND (reference sequence). The CDR3 has 16 amino acids. Trimming pared 6 bases from V and 1 base from J, leaving 18 bases between. Worth noting for this clone: The antigen remains undetermined.

Findings and caveats of the study: On average, CD8+ T cells had more expanded clones than CD4+. With doses of 0.1 to 3.0 mg/kg, CD4+ and CD8+ blood T cells had undergone clonal expansion by week 6.

Sequencing used CD4+ or CD8+ T cells sorted from blood, obtained in a trial of the OX40 agonist ivuxolimab. The receptor was isolated from an adult with an advanced solid tumor such as melanoma, head and neck, liver or kidney cancer. The J gene is TRBJ1-1, the V gene TRBV19; D is unresolved. This chain's CDR3 is CASSQKWSGENTEAFF. CDR3 coding DNA: TGTGCCAGTAGCCAGAAGTGGTCCGGGGAGAACACTGAAGCTTTCTTT.